A single T cell receptor (beta chain) is shown here with its context. A junction end diverges from the germline sequence, so it may reflect a read error. This sample was taken from a study of cytomegalovirus exposure and HLA in healthy donors. The CDR3 has 16 residues. Germline CDR1 is LNHDA and CDR2 is SQIVND (reference sequence). Amplification used 60 Vbeta primers and 13 Jbeta primers. Clones were sequenced by immunoSEQ multiplex PCR, and TCRdb holds only the in-frame ones, with some missing. Seen here are 140,000 or so clones, about four fifths observed once, and the top ten hold roughly 4.8%. The V call is TRBV19, the J call TRBJ2-5, with a possible D match to TRBD2 (6 bases). Sequencing input: PBMCs. The sequence was obtained from a man in his forties or fifties in good health and CMV-seronegative. CDR3 DNA: TGTGCCAGCAGTAGGTCGTACGCCCAAAGGGGAGGGACCCAGTACTTC. Translated: CASSRSYAQRGGTQYF.